These 27 T cell receptor beta chains came from one sample sequenced in a study of patients and donors after allogeneic stem cell transplantation. TCRdb reprocessed the RT-PCR reads with MiXCR, giving one entry per CDR3 protein. The sample has roughly 180,000 distinct CDR3 sequences, about 40% seen once. The sequencing input was blood, either unsorted or a sorted T cell fraction (not recorded which). These TCRs come from a human donor who was either an allogeneic HSCT recipient or a stem cell or donor lymphocyte infusion donor (not recorded which). It is not recorded whose cells these are; they may come from a transplant donor.

The rearrangement uses TRBV5-5 and TRBJ2-2; D ambiguous. V dropped 5 bases and J dropped 2 bases, with 7 bases sitting between them. The CDR3 spans 13 residues. Germline V CDR1 and CDR2: SGHKS, YYEKEE (reference sequence). In DNA form, the CDR3 reads TGTGCCAGCAGTATACACAACACCGGGGAGCTGTTTTTT. Encoded protein: CASSIHNTGELFF.

The chain carries TRBV3-1 and TRBJ2-2, with D unclear. Germline values: CDR1 LGHDT, CDR2 YNNKEL (reference sequence). The V end lost 0 bases, the J end lost 2 bases, and 10 bases lay between the germline ends. The CDR3 is 16 residues long. The CDR3 protein is CASSQEATTNTGELFF. CDR3 DNA: TGTGCCAGCAGCCAAGAGGCAACCACAAACACCGGGGAGCTGTTTTTT.

The chain recombines TRBV29-1 with TRBJ2-1, with D possibly TRBD2 on 6 matching bases. V lost 1 base and J 2 bases, leaving 12 bases between the germline ends. The CDR3 runs to 15 residues. CDR1 and CDR2 (germline): SQVTM, ANQGSEA. This chain's CDR3 is CSVEGLERTYNEQFF. Here the CDR3 DNA reads TGCAGCGTTGAAGGACTAGAACGAACCTACAATGAGCAGTTCTTC.

The CDR3 nucleotides read TGTGCCACCAGTGATTCGACAGGGGGGAACAATCAGCCCCAGCATTTT. Translated: CATSDSTGGNNQPQHF. The chain couples TRBV24-1 to TRBJ1-5; 9 bases line up with TRBD1. V lost 2 bases, J lost 3 bases, and 4 bases stayed unmatched. This CDR3 region has 16 residues. Per germline, CDR1 KGHDR and CDR2 SFDVKD.

The table lists this clonotype with a few counts. This chain joins TRBV7-9 and TRBJ1-4; the D gene is possibly TRBD1 (5 bases). V was pared by 4 bases and J by 7 bases, with 16 bases between. Germline V CDR1 and CDR2: SEHNR, FQNEAQ (reference sequence). The CDR3 covers 15 residues. The CDR3 bases are TGTGCCAGCAGCTCCGATCGGCAGGGCGGTGAAAAACTGTTTTTT. Its translation: CASSSDRQGGEKLFF.

This clonotype was picked up a small number of times. The rearrangement uses TRBV19 and TRBJ2-1; D is uncertain. The CDR3 sequence is 13 residues long. V was clipped by 5 bases and J by 8 bases, with 13 bases between them. Germline CDR1 LNHDA, CDR2 SQIVND (reference sequence). The CDR3 spells CASSVGPLDEQFF. CDR3 bases: TGTGCCAGTAGTGTCGGGCCGCTGGATGAGCAGTTCTTC.

This clonotype was seen more than once but under ten times. The chain is built from TRBV7-2 and TRBJ2-1; 9 bases map to TRBD2. Per germline, CDR1 SGHTA and CDR2 FQGNSA. The CDR3 length is 16 residues. V dropped 1 base and J dropped 4; count of bases not matched to a gene: 5. This CDR3 is CASSLERGRDYNEQFF. The CDR3 nucleotides read TGTGCCAGCAGCTTAGAACGCGGGAGGGATTACAATGAGCAGTTCTTC. Complete variable domain (other parts from reference TRBV7-2 and TRBJ2-1): GAGVSQSPSNKVTEKGKDVELRCDPISGHTALYWYRQSLGQGLEFLIYFQGNSAPDKSGLPSDRFSAERTGGSVSTLTIQRTQQEDSAVYLCASSLERGRDYNEQFFGPGTRLTVL.

V and J are TRBV5-1 and TRBJ2-3, with 8 bases that match TRBD1. This CDR3 contains 16 residues. The trim removed 4 bases at V and 0 bases at J, leaving 7 bases unmatched. CDR1 and CDR2 (germline): SGHRS, YFSETQ. The CDR3 spells CASSPDRGPSTDTQYF. CDR3 coding DNA: TGCGCCAGCAGCCCCGACAGGGGTCCTAGCACAGATACGCAGTATTTT.

The chain is built from TRBV25-1 and TRBJ1-2, with D perhaps TRBD1 (5 bases). The CDR3 spans 13 residues. V lost 6 bases and J lost 7, with 15 bases in between. Germline V gene sequence: CDR1 MGHDK, CDR2 SYGVNS. The DNA of the CDR3 is TGTGCCAGCAGGAGGGCAGGGCTGGGTGGCTACACCTTC. Protein: CASRRAGLGGYTF.

This clonotype has more than one count but fewer than ten. The chain carries TRBV12-3 or TRBV12-4 and TRBJ1-1, with D unclear. The CDR3 covers 14 residues. V was clipped by 2 bases and J by 0 bases, with 7 bases between them. As DNA, the CDR3 is TGTGCCAGCAGTTTATCGGGTGTGAACACTGAAGCTTTCTTT. This sequence encodes CASSLSGVNTEAFF.

V gene TRBV10-3 combines with J gene TRBJ2-1, with 14 bases identical to TRBD2. In germline, CDR1 is ENHRY, CDR2 SYGVKD. CDR3 size: 17 residues. V shed 6 bases, J shed 9 bases, and the junction held 13 bases outside the gene matches. This chain's CDR3 is CAISFGLAGGTSGEQFF. In nucleotides, the CDR3 is TGTGCCATCAGCTTCGGACTAGCGGGAGGTACCTCCGGTGAGCAGTTCTTC.

This clonotype showed up just a few times. V usage is TRBV3-1 and J usage is TRBJ2-1; D might be TRBD2 (5 bases). Germline lookup yields CDR1 LGHDT and CDR2 YNNKEL (reference sequence). Trimming took off 1 base at V and 6 bases at J, with 13 bases between the two ends. The CDR3 is 15 residues long. The CDR3 is CASSQGGAPGNEQFF. In nucleotides, the CDR3 is TGTGCCAGCAGCCAAGGGGGAGCTCCGGGCAATGAGCAGTTCTTC.

The V and J genes are TRBV29-1 and TRBJ1-1; 8 bases align to TRBD1. CDR1 and CDR2 (germline): SQVTM, ANQGSEA. The CDR3 is made up of 12 amino acids. After removal of 7 bases from V and 3 bases from J, the junction contained 4 bases not matched to a gene. This CDR3 is CSGSQGDTEAFF. The CDR3 DNA reads as TGCAGCGGATCACAGGGGGACACTGAAGCTTTCTTT.

This chain uses TRBV28 with TRBJ2-7; possible D gene TRBD1, 6 bases. Germline CDR1 and CDR2: MDHEN and SYDVKM. The V end was cut by 5 bases, the J end by 2 bases, with 13 bases between. CDR3 length: 14 amino acids. CDR3 loop: CASSPGHPPYEQYF. The CDR3 region has the DNA TGTGCCAGCAGTCCGGGACACCCGCCCTACGAGCAGTACTTC.

This clonotype was detected a few times. The chain has TRBV7-8 and TRBJ1-4, with 9 bases that match TRBD1. The trim removed 3 bases at V and 8 bases at J, leaving 16 bases unmatched. The length of the CDR3 is 18 residues. Looked up from germline, CDR1 is SGHVS and CDR2 is FQNEAQ. CDR3 in DNA: TGTGCCAGCAGCTTTAGCCGAATTCGGACAGGGGTTGTAGAAAAACTGTTTTTT. Its protein product is CASSFSRIRTGVVEKLFF.

The chain has TRBV20-1 and TRBJ2-1; tentative D call: TRBD1 (5 bases). This CDR3 has 14 amino acids. The V end lost 0 bases, the J end lost 7 bases, and 13 bases lay between the germline ends. Per germline, CDR1 DFQATT and CDR2 SNEGSKA (reference sequence). The CDR3 protein is CSARDLTGINEQFF. The CDR3 DNA follows: TGCAGTGCTAGAGATCTAACAGGCATTAATGAGCAGTTCTTC.

The V gene is TRBV28, the J gene TRBJ2-3, with D perhaps TRBD2 (6 bases). V shed 4 bases and J shed 1 base, with 15 bases lying between them. CDR3 length: 16 residues. Germline CDR1 is MDHEN and CDR2 is SYDVKM. This CDR3 is CASSYNRDSGTDTQYF. The CDR3 DNA reads TGTGCCAGCAGTTATAACCGGGACTCCGGCACAGATACGCAGTATTTT.

A few counts support this clonotype. The V call is TRBV18, the J call TRBJ1-3; D unclear. The ends were cut back, 4 bases at V and 0 bases at J, with 10 bases in the middle. The CDR3 runs to 15 residues. CDR1 KGHSH and CDR2 LQKENI come from the germline V gene. The CDR3 protein is CASSRSMSSGNTIYF. Here the CDR3 DNA reads TGTGCCAGCTCACGATCCATGAGCTCTGGAAACACCATATATTTT.

This clonotype was seen more than once but under ten times. V and J are TRBV19 and TRBJ2-1, with D perhaps TRBD2 (5 bases). Germline CDR1 LNHDA, CDR2 SQIVND (reference sequence). The V and J ends lost 4 bases and 6 bases respectively, with 16 bases between them. The CDR3 runs to 15 residues. The CDR3 DNA reads as TGTGCCAGTAGTACCGAGATCCGGAGCGGCAATGAGCAGTTCTTC. This sequence encodes CASSTEIRSGNEQFF.

This sequence joins TRBV11-2 and TRBJ2-1; no clear D. Germline assignment: CDR1 SGHAT and CDR2 FQNNGV. Trimming shortened V by 1 base and J by 10 bases, and 8 bases separated the two germline ends. The length of the CDR3 is 12 residues. CDR3 coding DNA: TGTGCCAGCAGCTTAGGGGTCATCGAGCAGTTCTTC. It codes for CASSLGVIEQFF.

The gene calls are TRBV12-3 or TRBV12-4 and TRBJ1-2, with D perhaps matching TRBD1 (5 bases). The CDR3 length is 12 residues. The V end lost 4 bases, the J end lost 6 bases, and 9 bases lay between the germline ends. CDR3 sequence (DNA): TGTGCCAGCAGTTCCTTGGGGGATGGCTACACCTTC. Encoded protein: CASSSLGDGYTF.

This CDR3 reads CASSLSQGSSYNEQFF. DNA for the CDR3: TGTGCCAGCAGTTTATCTCAGGGGAGCTCCTACAATGAGCAGTTCTTC. The V and J genes are TRBV28 and TRBJ2-1; a weak D match, TRBD1 (6 bases). Trimming removed 1 base at V and 0 bases at J, with 10 bases between. The germline CDR1 and CDR2 sequences are MDHEN and SYDVKM. This CDR3 has 16 amino acids.

This clonotype has just a few counts. The V call is TRBV3-1, the J call TRBJ2-5, with TRBD1 identical over 8 bases. The J segment lost 3 bases and the V segment lost 4 bases, leaving 4 bases of the junction unmatched. This CDR3 spans 14 amino acids. CDR1 LGHDT and CDR2 YNNKEL come from the germline V gene (reference sequence). For the CDR3, the DNA is TGTGCCAGCAGCCTAACGACAGGGGAAGAGACCCAGTACTTC. Protein: CASSLTTGEETQYF.

The rearrangement uses TRBV12-5 and TRBJ2-3, with D possibly being TRBD2 (5 bases). V was clipped by 1 base and J by 7 bases, with 9 bases between them. CDR1 is LGHNT, CDR2 FRNRAP, per germline. The CDR3 contains 13 residues. The CDR3 bases are TGTGCTAGTGGTTTGGCGGAGCGGAATACGCAGTATTTT. This translates into CASGLAERNTQYF.

Many counts were recorded for this clonotype. The rearrangement uses TRBV10-3 and TRBJ1-2; the D is unclear. The germline gives CDR1 ENHRY, CDR2 SYGVKD. The V end was cut by 8 bases, the J end by 8 bases, with 18 bases between. This CDR3 spans 13 amino acids. The CDR3 nucleotides read TGTGCCATCCGGGCCGTGGATTCGGGGGGCTACACCTTC. Translation gives CAIRAVDSGGYTF.

The rearrangement links TRBV9 to TRBJ2-3; D is undetermined. V gave up 1 base and J gave up 2 bases, with 11 bases separating them. Germline loops: CDR1 SGDLS, CDR2 YYNGEE. This CDR3 region has 15 residues. The CDR3 DNA sequence: TGTGCCAGCAGCGTAACATGGCAAACCACAGATACGCAGTATTTT. It is translated as CASSVTWQTTDTQYF.

V usage is TRBV12-3 or TRBV12-4 and J usage is TRBJ2-1; weak D call: TRBD2 (6 bases). This CDR3 is 16 amino acids long. Trimming shortened V by 5 bases and J by 3 bases, and 17 bases separated the two germline ends. The CDR3 nucleotides read TGTGCCAGCAGTGTCGGAGCCCGGAGGGACTACAATGAGCAGTTCTTC. This encodes CASSVGARRDYNEQFF.